This T cell receptor (beta chain) is drawn from a study of T cell responses to AZD1222 COVID-19 vaccine. General study findings and limits: Regions 160-218 and 743-854 held dominance among vaccine-associated CD4 TCRs, which spanned spike. Reports indicate that nearly half of spike-specific TCRs are directed at unmutated variant regions. Repertoire sampling was restricted to post-peak T cell response timepoints. Compared with day 0, the breadth and depth of the Spike-specific TCR repertoire rose significantly after two doses of AZD1222.

Points on this clone: Its antigen is currently unknown.

The CDR3 totals 16 residues. J lost 5 bases, V lost 1 base, and 8 bases had no gene match. TCRdb's table, derived via immunoSEQ multiplex PCR, lists solely in-frame clones and lacks some. The table shows roughly 180,000 clones, with about 89% occurring only once. The rearrangement uses TRBV23-1 and TRBJ1-1; 9 bases map to TRBD1. TRBV23-1 is annotated as an ORF whose role is uncertain. Material: peripheral blood, obtained on day 0 of AZD1222 vaccination. This receptor was identified in an adult in good health. The chain's CDR3 is CASSQLAPDRGTEAFF. In nucleotides, the CDR3 is TGCGCCAGCAGTCAATTGGCCCCGGACAGGGGAACTGAAGCTTTCTTT.